The 10 T cell receptor beta chains reported below all come from one sample, sequenced in a study of regulatory T cells in long-lasting Graves disease (dated by TCRdb to the early 2020s). The time point label, read with the paper, signifies: persistent/refractory GD, antithyroid drugs over 5 years with positive TRAb. For both TCR sequencing and RNA sequencing, RNA was extracted from PBMCs using TRIzol. The library was generated by multiplex PCR. Sequencing used an Illumina HiSeq 4000. To build TCR beta libraries, CDR3 regions were amplified by Arm-PCR using iRepertoire HTBI primers. In-frame beta chains were kept once TCRdb had trimmed the public reads at Q25 with fastp and called clones with MiXCR. Rows matching on CDR3 protein sequence are summarized as one entry with the most common DNA and genes. Within this sample are a few hundred thousand distinct CDR3 sequences, with 20% to 25% of them counted one time only. Of the sample, roughly 50% falls within the top ten clones.

Source: peripheral blood mononuclear cells (PBMCs), taken when the disease was refractory, from a patient treated with antithyroid drugs. The receptors were gathered from a female donor with Graves disease.

This clonotype has more than one count but fewer than ten. The chain has TRBV7-9 and TRBJ2-7; 8 positions match TRBD1. From germline, CDR1 is SEHNR and CDR2 FQNEAQ (reference sequence). The CDR3 has 17 residues. V shed 4 bases, J shed 2 bases, and the junction held 13 bases outside the gene matches. The CDR3, as DNA: TGTGCCAGCAGCTCCCGGGACAGGAAAAGGGGAGCCTACGAGCAGTACTTC. It is translated as CASSSRDRKRGAYEQYF.

This chain connects TRBV19 to TRBJ2-2, with 7 bases that match TRBD1. Germline V gene lookup returns CDR1 LNHDA and CDR2 SQIVND (reference sequence). J was trimmed by 0 bases and V by 7 bases; bases with no gene match: 2. CDR3 length: 14 amino acids. The CDR3 DNA reads TGTGCCAGTAATACAGGGGCGAACACCGGGGAGCTGTTTTTT. It codes for CASNTGANTGELFF.

This clonotype showed up many times. The rearrangement joins TRBV7-2 to TRBJ1-4; TRBD1 might be the D (5 bases). The CDR3 loop spans 14 amino acids. V was pared by 4 bases and J by 0 bases, with 6 bases between. The germline V gene has CDR1 SGHTA and CDR2 FQGNSA. CDR3 region: CASSYRSTNEKLFF. The CDR3 coding sequence is TGTGCCAGCAGCTACAGGTCAACTAATGAAAAACTGTTTTTT.

This clonotype was recorded many times. This chain links TRBV28 with TRBJ2-7, with a tentative D call TRBD1 (6 bases). Looked up from germline, CDR1 is MDHEN and CDR2 is SYDVKM. The length of the CDR3 is 14 residues. Trimming pared 3 bases from V and 3 bases from J, leaving 12 bases between. The CDR3 region has the DNA TGTGCCAGCAGTTTCTCCTCGACAGGCTACGAGCAGTACTTC. Protein sequence: CASSFSSTGYEQYF.

This clonotype was counted a few times. CDR3 in amino acids: CSVSAGLAHLEQYF. The DNA of the CDR3 is TGCAGCGTGTCCGCGGGACTAGCCCATCTCGAGCAGTACTTC. V usage is TRBV29-1 and J usage is TRBJ2-7; 9 nucleotides align to TRBD2. V trimming: 6 bases; J trimming: 6 bases; junction bases outside the gene matches: 12. From germline, CDR1 is SQVTM and CDR2 ANQGSEA. CDR3 length: 14 residues.

CDR3 nucleotides: TGTGCCAGCAGTTTTGATAACCTTGAGCAGTTCTTC. Translation gives CASSFDNLEQFF. The V gene is TRBV12-3 or TRBV12-4, the J gene TRBJ2-1, with unresolved D. V lost 3 bases and J lost 9, with 9 bases in between. This CDR3 region has 12 residues.

In this sample, this clonotype turned up many times. This rearrangement joins TRBV19 to TRBJ1-5; 9 nucleotides line up with TRBD1. Losses at the gene ends were 7 bases for V and 1 base for J; bases not matched to a gene: 8. Germline values: CDR1 LNHDA, CDR2 SQIVND (reference sequence). The CDR3 length is 16 residues. The CDR3 coding sequence is TGTGCCAGTACGACGACAGGGGGAGGGAGCAATCAGCCCCAGCATTTT. This codes for CASTTTGGGSNQPQHF.

This clonotype was detected many times. This chain uses TRBV2 with TRBJ1-1; D uncertain. The CDR3 runs 13 residues. Germline lookup yields CDR1 SNHLY and CDR2 FYNNEI. V lost 4 bases and J lost 1, with 7 bases in between. The CDR3 nucleotides are TGTGCCAGCAGTGTACAGACGAACACTGAAGCTTTCTTT. This sequence encodes CASSVQTNTEAFF.

This clonotype was found many times. CDR3 region: CASRQGLDQPQHF. In DNA form, the CDR3 reads TGTGCCAGCAGACAGGGCCTGGATCAGCCCCAGCATTTT. V is TRBV6-1 and J is TRBJ1-5; possibly TRBD1 for D (6 bases). This CDR3 contains 13 residues. Germline V gene data show CDR1 as MNHNS and CDR2 as SASEGT. The germline V and J ends were trimmed by 6 bases and 5 bases, with 11 bases remaining between them.

In its sample, this clonotype was seen many times. The CDR3 bases are TGTGCCAGCAGCGATTCCCTGAACACTGAAGCTTTCTTT. This translates into CASSDSLNTEAFF. V gene TRBV12-3 or TRBV12-4 combines with J gene TRBJ1-1; no clear D gene. The length of the CDR3 is 13 residues. Trimming cost V 6 bases and J 0 bases, with 8 bases left between them.